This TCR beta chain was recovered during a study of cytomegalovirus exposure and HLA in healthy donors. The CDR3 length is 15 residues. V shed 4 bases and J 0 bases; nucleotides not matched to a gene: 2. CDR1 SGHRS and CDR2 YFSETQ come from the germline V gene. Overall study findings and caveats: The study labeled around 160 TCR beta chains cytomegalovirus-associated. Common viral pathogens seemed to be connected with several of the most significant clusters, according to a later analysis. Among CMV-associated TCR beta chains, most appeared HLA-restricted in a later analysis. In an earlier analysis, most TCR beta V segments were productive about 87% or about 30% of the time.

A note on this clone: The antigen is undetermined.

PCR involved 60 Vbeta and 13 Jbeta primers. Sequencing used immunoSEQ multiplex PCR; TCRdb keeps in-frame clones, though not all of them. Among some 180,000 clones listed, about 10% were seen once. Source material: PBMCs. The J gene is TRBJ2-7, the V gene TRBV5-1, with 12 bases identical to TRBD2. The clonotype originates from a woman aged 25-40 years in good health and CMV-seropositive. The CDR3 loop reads CASSAGLAGSYEQYF. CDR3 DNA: TGCGCCAGCAGCGCGGGACTAGCGGGCTCCTACGAGCAGTACTTC.